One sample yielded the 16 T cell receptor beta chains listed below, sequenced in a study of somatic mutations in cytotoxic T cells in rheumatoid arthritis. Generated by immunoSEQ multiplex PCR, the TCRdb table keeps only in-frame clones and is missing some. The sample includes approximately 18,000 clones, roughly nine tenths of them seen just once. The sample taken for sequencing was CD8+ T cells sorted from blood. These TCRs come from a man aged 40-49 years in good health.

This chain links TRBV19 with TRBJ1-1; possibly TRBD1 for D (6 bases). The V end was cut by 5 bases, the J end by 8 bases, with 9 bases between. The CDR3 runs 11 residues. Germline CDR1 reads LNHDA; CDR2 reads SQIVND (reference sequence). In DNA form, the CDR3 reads TGTGCCAGTAGTCTCGGGGGCGAAGCTTTCTTT. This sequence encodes CASSLGGEAFF.

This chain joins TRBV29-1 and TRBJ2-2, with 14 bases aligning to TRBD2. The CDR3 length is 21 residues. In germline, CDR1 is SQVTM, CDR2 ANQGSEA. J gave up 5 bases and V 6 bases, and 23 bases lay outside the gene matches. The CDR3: CSVLTTSSTSGRVKGTGELFF. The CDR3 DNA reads TGCAGCGTCCTTACAACCTCTTCGACTAGCGGGAGGGTTAAGGGTACCGGGGAGCTGTTTTTT.

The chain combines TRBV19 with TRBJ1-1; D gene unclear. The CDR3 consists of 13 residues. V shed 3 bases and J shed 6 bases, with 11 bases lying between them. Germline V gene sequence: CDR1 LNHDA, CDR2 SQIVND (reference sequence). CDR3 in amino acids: CASSIRRSPEAFF. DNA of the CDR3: TGTGCCAGTAGTATCAGACGGAGCCCTGAAGCTTTCTTT. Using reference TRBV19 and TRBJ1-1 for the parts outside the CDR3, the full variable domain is DGGITQSPKYLFRKEGQNVTLSCEQNLNHDAMYWYRQDPGQGLRLIYYSQIVNDFQKGDIAEGYSVSREKKESFPLTVTSAQKNPTAFYLCASSIRRSPEAFFGQGTRLTVV.

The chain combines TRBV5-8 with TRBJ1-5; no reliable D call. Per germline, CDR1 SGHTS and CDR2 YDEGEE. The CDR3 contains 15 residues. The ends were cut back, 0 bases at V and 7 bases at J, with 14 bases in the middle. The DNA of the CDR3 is TGTGCCAGCAGCTTGGGATTATCGGGGTCCCAGCCCCAGCATTTT. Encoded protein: CASSLGLSGSQPQHF.

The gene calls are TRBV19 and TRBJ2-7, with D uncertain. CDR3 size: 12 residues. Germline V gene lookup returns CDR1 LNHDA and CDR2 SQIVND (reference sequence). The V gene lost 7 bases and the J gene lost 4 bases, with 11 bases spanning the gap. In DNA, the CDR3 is TGTGCCAGTATCGTCACCAGTTACGAGCAGTACTTC. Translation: CASIVTSYEQYF.

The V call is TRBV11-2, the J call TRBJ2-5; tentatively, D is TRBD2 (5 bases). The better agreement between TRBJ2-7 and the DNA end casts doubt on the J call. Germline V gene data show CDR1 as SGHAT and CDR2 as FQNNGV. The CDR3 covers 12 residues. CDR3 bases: TGTGCCAGCAGCTTACCGGGGTACGAGCAGTACTTC. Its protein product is CASSLPGYEQYF.

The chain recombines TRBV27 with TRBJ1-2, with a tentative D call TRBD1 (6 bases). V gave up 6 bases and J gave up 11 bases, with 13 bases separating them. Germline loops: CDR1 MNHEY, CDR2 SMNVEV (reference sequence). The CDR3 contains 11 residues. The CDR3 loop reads CASRTNRAYTF. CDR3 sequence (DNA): TGTGCCAGCAGAACTAACAGGGCTTACACCTTC.

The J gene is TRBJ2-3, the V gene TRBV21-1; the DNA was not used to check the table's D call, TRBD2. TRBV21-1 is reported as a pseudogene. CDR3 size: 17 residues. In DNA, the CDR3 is TGTGCCAGCAGTCTTACTCGAGCGGGAGGAGGAGCAGATACGCAGTATTTT. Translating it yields CASSLTRAGGGADTQYF.

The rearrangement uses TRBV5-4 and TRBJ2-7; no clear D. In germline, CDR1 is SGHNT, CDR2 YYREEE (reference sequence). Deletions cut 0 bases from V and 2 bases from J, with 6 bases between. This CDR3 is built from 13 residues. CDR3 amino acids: CASSLGWAYEQYF. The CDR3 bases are TGTGCCAGCAGCTTGGGGTGGGCCTACGAGCAGTACTTC.

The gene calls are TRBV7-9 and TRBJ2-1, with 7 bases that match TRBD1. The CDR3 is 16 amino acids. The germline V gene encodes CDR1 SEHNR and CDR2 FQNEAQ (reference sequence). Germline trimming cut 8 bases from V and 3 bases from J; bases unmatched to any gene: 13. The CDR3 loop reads CASGSPSGQNYNEQFF. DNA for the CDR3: TGTGCCAGCGGTTCTCCATCGGGACAGAACTACAATGAGCAGTTCTTC.

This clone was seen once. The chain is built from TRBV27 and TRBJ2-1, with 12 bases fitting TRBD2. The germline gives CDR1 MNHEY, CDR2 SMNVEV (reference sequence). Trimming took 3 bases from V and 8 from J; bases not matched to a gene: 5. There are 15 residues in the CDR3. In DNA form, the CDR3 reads TGTGCCAGCAGTTTTCTAGCGGGAGGGAGCTATGAGCAGTTCTTC. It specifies CASSFLAGGSYEQFF.

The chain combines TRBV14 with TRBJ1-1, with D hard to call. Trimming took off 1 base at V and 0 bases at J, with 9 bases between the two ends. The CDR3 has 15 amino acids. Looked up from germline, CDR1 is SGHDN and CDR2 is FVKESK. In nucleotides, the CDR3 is TGTGCCAGCAGCCAAGTACGCGGCCTGAACACTGAAGCTTTCTTT. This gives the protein CASSQVRGLNTEAFF.

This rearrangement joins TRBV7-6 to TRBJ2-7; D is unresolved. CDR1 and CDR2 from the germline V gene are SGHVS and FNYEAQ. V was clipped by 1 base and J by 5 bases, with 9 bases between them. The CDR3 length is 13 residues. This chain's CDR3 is CASSLEANDEQYF. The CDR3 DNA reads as TGTGCCAGCAGCTTAGAAGCTAACGACGAGCAGTACTTC. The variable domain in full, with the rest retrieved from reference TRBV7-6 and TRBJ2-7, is GAGVSQSPRYKVTKRGQDVALRCDPISGHVSLYWYRQALGQGPEFLTYFNYEAQQDKSGLPNDRFSAERPEGSISTLTIQRTEQRDSAMYRCASSLEANDEQYFGPGTRLTVT.

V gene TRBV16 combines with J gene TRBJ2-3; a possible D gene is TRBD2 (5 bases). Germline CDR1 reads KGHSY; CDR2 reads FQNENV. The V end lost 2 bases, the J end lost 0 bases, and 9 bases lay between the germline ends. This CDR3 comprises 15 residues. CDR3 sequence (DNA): TGTGCCAGCAGCCAACTGAGCGGAAGCACAGATACGCAGTATTTT. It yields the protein CASSQLSGSTDTQYF.

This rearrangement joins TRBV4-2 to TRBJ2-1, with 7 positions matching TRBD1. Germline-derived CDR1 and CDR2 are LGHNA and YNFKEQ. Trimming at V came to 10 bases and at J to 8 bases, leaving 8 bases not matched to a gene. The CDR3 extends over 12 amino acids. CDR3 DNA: TGTGCCACCTCAGACAGGGTGGATGAGCAGTTCTTC. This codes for CATSDRVDEQFF.

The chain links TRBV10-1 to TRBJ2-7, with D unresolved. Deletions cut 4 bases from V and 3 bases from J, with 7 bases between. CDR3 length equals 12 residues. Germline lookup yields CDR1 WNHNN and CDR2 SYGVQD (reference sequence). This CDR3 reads CASSAELYEQYF. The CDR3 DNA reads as TGCGCCAGCAGTGCGGAACTCTACGAGCAGTACTTC.